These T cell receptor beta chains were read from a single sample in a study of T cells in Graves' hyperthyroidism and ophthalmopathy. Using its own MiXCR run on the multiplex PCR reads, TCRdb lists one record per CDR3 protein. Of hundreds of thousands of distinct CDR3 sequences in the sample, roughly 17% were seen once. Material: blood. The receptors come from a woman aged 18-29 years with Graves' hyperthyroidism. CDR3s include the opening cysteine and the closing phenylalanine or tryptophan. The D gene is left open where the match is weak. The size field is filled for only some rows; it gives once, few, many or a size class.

CDR3 protein: CSVLKGADTQYF
CDR3 DNA: TGCAGCGTCCTAAAGGGGGCAGATACGCAGTATTTT
D gene: .
V gene: TRBV29-1
clone size: many
J gene: TRBJ2-3

CDR3 protein: CSAKGQETYEQYF
CDR3 DNA: TGCAGTGCCAAGGGACAGGAGACCTACGAGCAGTACTTC
D gene: TRBD1
V gene: TRBV20-1
clone size: few
J gene: TRBJ2-7

CDR3 protein: CASSLGRGRATNEKLFF
CDR3 DNA: TGTGCCAGCAGCTTAGGACGGGGGCGCGCTACTAATGAAAAACTGTTTTTT
D gene: .
V gene: TRBV11-2
clone size: few
J gene: TRBJ1-4

CDR3 protein: CASSWGQGESYEQYF
CDR3 DNA: TGTGCCAGCAGCTGGGGACAGGGGGAGTCCTACGAGCAGTACTTC
D gene: TRBD1
V gene: TRBV2
clone size: many
J gene: TRBJ2-7

CDR3 protein: CSAHGASGGPTDTQYF
CDR3 DNA: TGCAGTGCACATGGGGCGAGCGGGGGACCCACAGATACGCAGTATTTT
D gene: TRBD2
V gene: TRBV20-1
clone size: many
J gene: TRBJ2-3

CDR3 protein: CASSQAPGKATNEKLFF
CDR3 DNA: TGCGCCAGCAGCCAAGCCCCCGGGAAGGCTACTAATGAAAAACTGTTTTTT
D gene: .
V gene: TRBV4-3
clone size: few
J gene: TRBJ1-4

CDR3 protein: CASSVVGSEANYGYTF
CDR3 DNA: TGTGCCAGCAGCGTAGTCGGGTCGGAAGCTAACTATGGCTACACCTTC
D gene: .
V gene: TRBV9
clone size: many
J gene: TRBJ1-2

CDR3 protein: CSVEEGAVYNEQFF
CDR3 DNA: TGCAGCGTTGAGGAGGGAGCCGTTTACAATGAGCAGTTCTTC
D gene: .
V gene: TRBV29-1
clone size: .
J gene: TRBJ2-1

CDR3 protein: CASSHDRRSGNTIYF
CDR3 DNA: TGTGCCAGCAGCCATGACCGCCGCTCTGGAAACACCATATATTTT
D gene: .
V gene: TRBV7-9
clone size: .
J gene: TRBJ1-3

CDR3 protein: CASADGTTYNEQFF
CDR3 DNA: TGTGCCAGCGCTGACGGGACTACATACAATGAGCAGTTCTTC
D gene: TRBD2
V gene: TRBV7-8
clone size: many
J gene: TRBJ2-1

CDR3 protein: CASSQAPPGLAGGNNEQFF
CDR3 DNA: TGCGCCAGCAGCCAAGCCCCCCCGGGACTAGCGGGAGGGAACAATGAGCAGTTCTTC
D gene: TRBD2
V gene: TRBV4-1
clone size: .
J gene: TRBJ2-1

CDR3 protein: CAGQKLDSGNTIYF
CDR3 DNA: TGTGCCGGACAAAAGCTGGACTCTGGAAACACCATATATTTT
D gene: .
V gene: TRBV7-2
clone size: few
J gene: TRBJ1-3

CDR3 protein: CASSPDTNTGELFF
CDR3 DNA: TGTGCCAGCAGCCCGGACACGAACACCGGGGAGCTGTTTTTT
D gene: .
V gene: TRBV11-3
clone size: many
J gene: TRBJ2-2

CDR3 protein: CASSVKREAYNEQFF
CDR3 DNA: TGTGCCAGCAGTGTCAAACGGGAGGCCTACAATGAGCAGTTCTTC
D gene: TRBD2
V gene: TRBV6-1
clone size: .
J gene: TRBJ2-1

CDR3 protein: CASSQIGLAGEQFF
CDR3 DNA: TGTGCCAGCAGCCAGATAGGGCTAGCAGGCGAGCAGTTCTTC
D gene: .
V gene: TRBV3-1
clone size: .
J gene: TRBJ2-1

CDR3 protein: CASRRLAGGPDYNEQFF
CDR3 DNA: TGTGCCAGCAGACGACTAGCGGGAGGGCCTGACTACAATGAGCAGTTCTTC
D gene: TRBD2
V gene: TRBV6-1
clone size: many
J gene: TRBJ2-1

CDR3 protein: CASRPADQTYEQYF
CDR3 DNA: TGTGCCAGCAGACCCGCGGACCAGACCTACGAGCAGTACTTC
D gene: .
V gene: TRBV28
clone size: many
J gene: TRBJ2-7

CDR3 protein: CSAPMANLRLNTQYF
CDR3 DNA: TGCAGTGCTCCAATGGCCAACCTCAGACTTAATACGCAGTATTTT
D gene: .
V gene: TRBV20-1
clone size: .
J gene: TRBJ2-3

CDR3 protein: CASKGLAGDTGELFF
CDR3 DNA: TGTGCCAGCAAAGGACTAGCGGGAGACACCGGGGAGCTGTTTTTT
D gene: TRBD2
V gene: TRBV12-3/TRBV12-4
clone size: .
J gene: TRBJ2-2

CDR3 protein: CASSLDYTGEDEQFF
CDR3 DNA: TGTGCCAGCAGCCTCGACTATACGGGGGAGGATGAGCAGTTCTTC
D gene: .
V gene: TRBV9
clone size: few
J gene: TRBJ2-1

CDR3 protein: CASSIDTGNTGELFF
CDR3 DNA: TGTGCCAGCTCAATCGACACAGGGAACACCGGGGAGCTGTTTTTT
D gene: .
V gene: TRBV18
clone size: .
J gene: TRBJ2-2

CDR3 protein: CASSEPGNYATDTQYF
CDR3 DNA: TGTGCCAGCAGCGAGCCCGGAAATTATGCGACAGATACGCAGTATTTT
D gene: .
V gene: TRBV7-2
clone size: .
J gene: TRBJ2-3

CDR3 protein: CASSIDLTSGGYNEQFF
CDR3 DNA: TGTGCCAGTAGTATAGATCTTACTAGCGGGGGTTACAATGAGCAGTTCTTC
D gene: TRBD2
V gene: TRBV19
clone size: few
J gene: TRBJ2-1

CDR3 protein: CASRDRGGKETQYF
CDR3 DNA: TGTGCCAGCAGAGACAGGGGTGGGAAAGAGACCCAGTACTTC
D gene: TRBD1
V gene: TRBV25-1
clone size: few
J gene: TRBJ2-5

CDR3 protein: CASSPDFTGNTEAFF
CDR3 DNA: TGTGCCAGCAGCCCCGACTTCACAGGGAACACTGAAGCTTTCTTT
D gene: .
V gene: TRBV6-1
clone size: few
J gene: TRBJ1-1

CDR3 protein: CASSLWTSGSTALDTQYF
CDR3 DNA: TGTGCCAGCAGTTTGTGGACTAGCGGGAGTACAGCGTTGGATACGCAGTATTTT
D gene: TRBD2
V gene: TRBV27
clone size: few
J gene: TRBJ2-3

CDR3 protein: CASSLVPPSYNEQFF
CDR3 DNA: TGTGCCAGCAGCTTAGTTCCCCCCTCCTACAATGAGCAGTTCTTC
D gene: .
V gene: TRBV11-2
clone size: many
J gene: TRBJ2-1